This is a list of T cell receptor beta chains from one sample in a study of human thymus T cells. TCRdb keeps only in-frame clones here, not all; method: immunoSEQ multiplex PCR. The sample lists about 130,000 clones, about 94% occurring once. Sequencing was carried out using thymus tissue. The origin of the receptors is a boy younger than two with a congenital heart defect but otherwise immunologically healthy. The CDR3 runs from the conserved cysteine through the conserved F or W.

CASSTGGNSPLHF,TRBV11-2,TRBJ1-6
CASYRRQGAGELFF,TRBV6-5,TRBJ2-2
CASSIGQHTGELFF,TRBV19,TRBJ2-2
CASSLWSGPTYEQYF,TRBV28,TRBJ2-7
CASSKNGTSSLAVTGELFF,TRBV7-9,TRBJ2-2
CASSTPPGRGAKNIQYF,TRBV19,TRBJ2-4
CASTVRPRGGETQYF,TRBV6-4,TRBJ2-5
CASSSPDLRGSGSNQPQHF,TRBV5-8,TRBJ1-5
CASSKTSGVLLPEQFF,TRBV28,TRBJ2-1
CASSLVWDRVDPGYGYTF,TRBV7-2,TRBJ1-2
CASSTRTDITFSYEQYF,TRBV19,TRBJ2-7
CASSLYRAENIQYF,TRBV11-2,TRBJ2-4
CASSIGLAEPTGTGELFF,TRBV9,TRBJ2-2
CASKLGINTEAFF,TRBV27,TRBJ1-1
CAWSVGQGENTEAFF,TRBV30,TRBJ1-1
CASSHRDRGRRETQYF,TRBV18,TRBJ2-5
CASSELNPTSGGQQETQYF,TRBV28,TRBJ2-5
CASSLRASGDQETQYF,TRBV7-6,TRBJ2-5
CASSLGGPDTEAFF,TRBV11-3,TRBJ1-1
CASNSGGIEETQYF,TRBV10-1,TRBJ2-5
CASSRRGGVSYEQYF,TRBV5-6,TRBJ2-7
CTSSLWGQGTYEQYF,TRBV5-1,TRBJ2-7
CASSVGQANVLTF,TRBV7-2,TRBJ2-6
CASSNTSGGARETQYF,TRBV7-2,TRBJ2-5
CASSLAPSRGLTPEQYF,TRBV7-9,TRBJ2-7
CASSQAEGQYF,TRBV4-2,TRBJ2-4
CASSLDRRESYGYTF,TRBV5-4,TRBJ1-2
CASSYSASNTGELFF,TRBV6-5,TRBJ2-2
CASSQVGARNEQFF,TRBV14,TRBJ2-1
CASSLGEEETQYF,TRBV11-3,TRBJ2-5
CASSLSVVRSPLHF,TRBV28,TRBJ1-6
CASSQEAGGGYTF,TRBV4-3,TRBJ1-2
CASSQGPDRGLGTGELFF,TRBV4-1,TRBJ2-2
CASSLGRGTTEAFF,TRBV7-2,TRBJ1-1
CASSQVGLFSYNEQFF,TRBV4-3,TRBJ2-1
CACPGVGGYTF,TRBV30,TRBJ1-2
CASSRAGNAYSPLHF,TRBV7-9,TRBJ1-6
CASSPGADGAEKLFF,TRBV14,TRBJ1-4
CASSPPFKRGRGMNTEAFF,TRBV18,TRBJ1-1
CASSQFLPPGNTEAFF,TRBV16,TRBJ1-1
CASSAGGGQPQHF,TRBV27,TRBJ1-5